This T cell receptor beta chain was observed in a study of cytotoxic CD8 clonotypes in ibrutinib-treated CLL. The CDR3 runs to 14 residues. Germline-derived CDR1 and CDR2 are MGHDK and SYGVNS. V lost 8 bases, J lost 1 base, and 13 bases lay in between. Assay: immunoSEQ multiplex PCR; the TCRdb copy retains only in-frame clones and omits some. Counted here are about 140,000 clones, around 81% occurring once; the ten biggest clones make up roughly 7.2%. V gene TRBV25-1 combines with J gene TRBJ2-3; D could derive from TRBD1 or TRBD2 (7 bases each). The material was PBMCs, obtained after 36 months of ibrutinib treatment. This sequence originates from a human donor with chronic lymphocytic leukemia. CDR3 protein: CASGDSGGTDTQYF. The CDR3 bases are TGTGCCAGCGGGGACAGCGGGGGCACAGATACGCAGTATTTT.